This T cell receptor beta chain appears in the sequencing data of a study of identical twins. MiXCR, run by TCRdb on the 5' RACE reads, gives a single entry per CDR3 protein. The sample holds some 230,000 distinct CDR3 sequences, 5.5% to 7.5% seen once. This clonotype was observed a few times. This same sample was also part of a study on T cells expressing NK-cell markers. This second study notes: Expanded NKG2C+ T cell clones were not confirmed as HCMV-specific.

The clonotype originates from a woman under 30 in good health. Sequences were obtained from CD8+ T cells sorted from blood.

In DNA form, the CDR3 reads TGTGCCAGCAGCGTAGCCCCAGGCGACTACGAGCAGTACTTC. Protein product: CASSVAPGDYEQYF. This chain joins TRBV9 and TRBJ2-7; D not certain. The germline V gene has CDR1 SGDLS and CDR2 YYNGEE. With 0 bases removed from V and 3 bases from J, the gap between germline ends came to 10 bases. The CDR3 totals 14 residues.